This T cell receptor (beta chain) originates from a study of Graves' ophthalmopathy and Graves' hyperthyroidism. Study observations and caveats: Blood also held most thyroid clonotypes expanded above 0.001 frequency. Between ophthalmopathy and stable hyperthyroidism, a 13-signature model drew a separation with approximately 87% sensitivity and roughly 78% specificity.

To note about this clonotype: Its antigen remains unknown.

Germline-derived CDR1 and CDR2 are WSHSY and SAAADI. This CDR3 has 14 amino acids. Trimming shortened V by 2 bases and J by 2 bases, and 7 bases separated the two germline ends. Researchers took RNA transcripts and amplified TCR beta CDR3 regions from them. Second-round multiplex PCR followed a first-round RT-PCR using HTBI primers. TCRdb analysed the multiplex PCR reads with MiXCR anew, one entry per CDR3 protein. The sample consists of over a million distinct CDR3 sequences, approximately 35% of them appearing once. This clonotype was sampled from an adult man with Graves' hyperthyroidism. The rearrangement uses TRBV10-2 and TRBJ1-3, with D uncertain. The source material was peripheral blood or thyroid tissue (not recorded which). CDR3 region: CASSEPDPGNTIYF. The DNA of the CDR3 is TGCGCCAGCAGTGAGCCGGACCCTGGAAACACCATATATTTT.